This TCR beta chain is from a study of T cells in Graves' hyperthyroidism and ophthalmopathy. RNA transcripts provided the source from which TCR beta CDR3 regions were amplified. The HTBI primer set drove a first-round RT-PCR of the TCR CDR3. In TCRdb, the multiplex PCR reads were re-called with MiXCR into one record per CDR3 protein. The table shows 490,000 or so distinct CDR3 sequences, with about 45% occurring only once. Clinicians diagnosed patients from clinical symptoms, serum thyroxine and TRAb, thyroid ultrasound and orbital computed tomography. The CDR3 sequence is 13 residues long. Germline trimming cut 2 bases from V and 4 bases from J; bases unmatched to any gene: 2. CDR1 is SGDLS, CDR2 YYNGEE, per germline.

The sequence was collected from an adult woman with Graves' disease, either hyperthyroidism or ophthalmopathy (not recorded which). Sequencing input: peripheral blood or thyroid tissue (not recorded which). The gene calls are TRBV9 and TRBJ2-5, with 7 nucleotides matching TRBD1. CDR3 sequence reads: CASSVWDRETQYF. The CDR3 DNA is TGTGCCAGCAGCGTGTGGGACAGAGAGACCCAGTACTTC.